A selection of T cell receptor beta chains follows, all from one sample in a study of tumor-infiltrating lymphocytes in primary liver carcinoma. A single record per CDR3 protein comes from TCRdb applying MiXCR to the multiplex PCR reads. Found here are about 29,000 distinct CDR3 sequences, 70% to 80% of them singletons; the top ten hold roughly a third. The specimen sequenced was liver tumor tissue from sampling region 5. The receptors were sampled from a middle-aged man with primary liver carcinoma and hepatitis B virus infection. The CDR3 runs from the conserved cysteine through the conserved F or W. The order of the fields is D gene, J gene, clone size, V gene, CDR3 DNA, CDR3 protein. A D gene is named only where the DNA matches it firmly. For some rows the clone size is stated as once, few or many, or as a class when expanded; others skip it.

D gene: TRBD1
J gene: TRBJ1-1
clone size: large
V gene: TRBV11-2
CDR3 DNA: TGTGCCAGCAGCCGGCCGGACAGGGAATCTTTCTTT
CDR3 protein: CASSRPDRESFF

D gene: -
J gene: TRBJ1-2
clone size: once
V gene: TRBV7-9
CDR3 DNA: TGTGCTAGTAGCCCCCAGGGCAGGCTGTCCCAGTATGGCTACACCTTC
CDR3 protein: CASSPQGRLSQYGYTF

D gene: TRBD1
J gene: TRBJ1-2
clone size: once
V gene: TRBV6-2/TRBV6-3
CDR3 DNA: TGTGCCAGCAAGGGGGCCCATGGCTACATCTTC
CDR3 protein: CASKGAHGYIF

D gene: -
J gene: TRBJ2-4
clone size: -
V gene: TRBV29-1
CDR3 DNA: TGCAGCATTGAGGGGTACGGCGTCGGGGGCATTCAGTACTTC
CDR3 protein: CSIEGYGVGGIQYF

D gene: TRBD2
J gene: TRBJ2-7
clone size: few
V gene: TRBV6-5
CDR3 DNA: TGTGCCAGCAACCTTGGACTAACGGGAGGTAGCTCCTACGAGCAGTACTTC
CDR3 protein: CASNLGLTGGSSYEQYF

D gene: -
J gene: TRBJ2-1
clone size: many
V gene: TRBV7-3
CDR3 DNA: TGTGCCAGCAGCTTAAGTTTGGCACACAATGAGCAGTTCTTC
CDR3 protein: CASSLSLAHNEQFF

D gene: TRBD2
J gene: TRBJ2-7
clone size: many
V gene: TRBV9
CDR3 DNA: TGTGCCAGCAGCCCCGGGACTAGAAACTACGAGCAGTACTTC
CDR3 protein: CASSPGTRNYEQYF

D gene: -
J gene: TRBJ1-4
clone size: -
V gene: TRBV5-1
CDR3 DNA: TGCGCCAGCAGCCTCGGCCAATCGACTAATGAAAAACTGTTTTTT
CDR3 protein: CASSLGQSTNEKLFF

D gene: -
J gene: TRBJ1-4
clone size: -
V gene: TRBV6-5
CDR3 DNA: TGTGCCAGCAGCTTACGGGTGGGGTTGGAAAAACTGTTTTTT
CDR3 protein: CASSLRVGLEKLFF

D gene: -
J gene: TRBJ2-5
clone size: once
V gene: TRBV12-3/TRBV12-4
CDR3 DNA: TGTGCCAGCAGTTTAACGGTTGGCGGGGCCCAGCACTTC
CDR3 protein: CASSLTVGGAQHF

D gene: TRBD2
J gene: TRBJ2-7
clone size: -
V gene: TRBV5-4
CDR3 DNA: TGTGCCGGCAGCCCCACCAGCGGGAGGGTCGACGAGCAGTACTTC
CDR3 protein: CAGSPTSGRVDEQYF

D gene: -
J gene: TRBJ1-2
clone size: once
V gene: TRBV6-6
CDR3 DNA: TGTGCCTGCAGTGATACAGGGCTAGTACTCTATGACTTCACCTTC
CDR3 protein: CACSDTGLVLYDFTF

D gene: -
J gene: TRBJ1-3
clone size: -
V gene: TRBV7-8
CDR3 DNA: TGTGCCACCGGGACGGGGGGAAACACCACATATTTT
CDR3 protein: CATGTGGNTTYF

D gene: TRBD1
J gene: TRBJ1-1
clone size: -
V gene: TRBV14
CDR3 DNA: TGTGCCGACAGCCAAGATTCCCGGGACAGGTCGGAAGCTTTCTTT
CDR3 protein: CADSQDSRDRSEAFF

D gene: TRBD1
J gene: TRBJ1-3
clone size: -
V gene: TRBV5-5
CDR3 DNA: TGTGCCAGCAGACGGGACAGAATCTCTGGAAACGCCATATTTTTT
CDR3 protein: CASRRDRISGNAIFF

D gene: -
J gene: TRBJ1-5
clone size: -
V gene: TRBV6-1
CDR3 DNA: TGTGCCAGCAATGAAATCCCCTATAGCAATCAGTCCCAGCATTTT
CDR3 protein: CASNEIPYSNQSQHF

D gene: -
J gene: TRBJ2-2
clone size: -
V gene: TRBV4-1
CDR3 DNA: TGCGCCAGTAGCCAAGAAACCGGGGAACTGTTTTTT
CDR3 protein: CASSQETGELFF

D gene: TRBD1
J gene: TRBJ2-5
clone size: few
V gene: TRBV11-1
CDR3 DNA: TGTGTCAGTAGTGGACAGGTGGAGGTGGAGACCCAATACTTC
CDR3 protein: CVSSGQVEVETQYF

D gene: -
J gene: TRBJ2-5
clone size: -
V gene: TRBV10-3
CDR3 DNA: TGTGCCATCTGTGACGGGGGGCGTGAGACCCAGTACTTC
CDR3 protein: CAICDGGRETQYF

D gene: -
J gene: TRBJ2-2
clone size: -
V gene: TRBV4-3
CDR3 DNA: TGTGCCAACAGCCAAAACCCAGAAGGAAGCCCCGGGGAGCTGTTTTTT
CDR3 protein: CANSQNPEGSPGELFF

D gene: -
J gene: TRBJ2-3
clone size: many
V gene: TRBV11-2
CDR3 DNA: TGCGCCAGCAGCTTGATTAGCGCAGATACGCAGTATTTT
CDR3 protein: CASSLISADTQYF

D gene: TRBD1
J gene: TRBJ2-1
clone size: -
V gene: TRBV12-3/TRBV12-4
CDR3 DNA: TGTGCCAGCAGTGACAGGGGAGACTACGAGCAGTTCTTT
CDR3 protein: CASSDRGDYEQFF

D gene: TRBD1
J gene: TRBJ1-3
clone size: many
V gene: TRBV30
CDR3 DNA: TGTGCCTGGTCAGGGGGCAATTTTGGAAACACCATATATTTT
CDR3 protein: CAWSGGNFGNTIYF

D gene: -
J gene: TRBJ2-1
clone size: once
V gene: TRBV24-1
CDR3 DNA: TGTGCCACCAGTGATTCCACCGGGGCAAGTTACAATGAGCAGTTCTTC
CDR3 protein: CATSDSTGASYNEQFF

D gene: -
J gene: TRBJ1-3
clone size: -
V gene: TRBV6-5
CDR3 DNA: TGTGCCAGCAGCCAGAGGGGTGGAAACACCATATATTTT
CDR3 protein: CASSQRGGNTIYF

D gene: -
J gene: TRBJ1-2
clone size: -
V gene: TRBV29-1
CDR3 DNA: TGCAGCGTTAAAGATCAAGGAGGTGGTTACACCTTC
CDR3 protein: CSVKDQGGGYTF

D gene: -
J gene: TRBJ1-1
clone size: -
V gene: TRBV5-4
CDR3 DNA: TGTGTCAGCAGCTTGTATCAGAGGAGGAACACTGAAGCTTTCTTT
CDR3 protein: CVSSLYQRRNTEAFF

D gene: TRBD1
J gene: TRBJ2-2
clone size: many
V gene: TRBV24-1
CDR3 DNA: TGTGCCACCGGGACAGGGGAAGACCAGAACACCGGGGAGCTGTTTTTT
CDR3 protein: CATGTGEDQNTGELFF

D gene: -
J gene: TRBJ2-2
clone size: -
V gene: TRBV11-2
CDR3 DNA: TGTGCCAGCAGCTTTGAGGGATCGAAGACCGGGGAGCTGTTTTTC
CDR3 protein: CASSFEGSKTGELFF

D gene: TRBD1
J gene: TRBJ2-1
clone size: -
V gene: TRBV12-3/TRBV12-4
CDR3 DNA: TGCGCCAGCAGTTTCTTTACCGGGACAGACTTTTCTAATGGGCAGTTCTTC
CDR3 protein: CASSFFTGTDFSNGQFF

D gene: TRBD2
J gene: TRBJ2-5
clone size: many
V gene: TRBV11-2
CDR3 DNA: TGTGCCAGCAGCTTTACGGGAGGCGGGGCCCAGTACTTC
CDR3 protein: CASSFTGGGAQYF

D gene: TRBD2
J gene: TRBJ2-7
clone size: -
V gene: TRBV7-9
CDR3 DNA: TGTGCCGGCAGCTGGACTAGCGAGTACTACGAGCAGTACTTC
CDR3 protein: CAGSWTSEYYEQYF

D gene: TRBD1
J gene: TRBJ2-7
clone size: -
V gene: TRBV11-2
CDR3 DNA: TGTGCCAGCGGTTCTCGGATAGGGGGCTACGAGCGGTACTTC
CDR3 protein: CASGSRIGGYERYF

D gene: TRBD2
J gene: TRBJ2-3
clone size: -
V gene: TRBV7-9
CDR3 DNA: TGTACCAGCAGCTTGGGGACTAGCGTGACAGATACGCAGTATTTT
CDR3 protein: CTSSLGTSVTDTQYF